The 15 T cell receptor beta chains listed next were all sequenced from one sample in a study of tissue T cells after allogeneic stem cell transplantation. Assay: immunoSEQ multiplex PCR; the TCRdb copy retains only in-frame clones and omits some. Of several thousand clones in the sample, around two thirds are singletons; the top ten hold roughly an eighth. Sequencing used duodenum tissue, obtained at autopsy. Receptors were obtained from a woman aged 18 to 49 with breast cancer.

The V and J genes are TRBV28 and TRBJ2-7, with D possibly TRBD1 on 5 matching bases. The CDR3 runs to 11 residues. Per germline, CDR1 MDHEN and CDR2 SYDVKM. Trimming took 9 bases from V and 5 from J, leaving 11 bases between them. CDR3 sequence: CASRIRDEQYF. In nucleotides, the CDR3 is TGTGCCAGTCGAATCAGGGACGAGCAGTACTTC.

The J gene is TRBJ1-4, the V gene TRBV5-1; D gene ambiguous. CDR3 length: 15 amino acids. V lost 6 bases and J 0 bases, leaving 12 bases between the germline ends. Germline V CDR1 and CDR2: SGHRS, YFSETQ. Here the CDR3 DNA reads TGCGCCAGCACCCCAACAGACCCAACTAATGAAAAACTGTTTTTT. This encodes CASTPTDPTNEKLFF.

V usage is TRBV19 and J usage is TRBJ1-2; 10 bases line up with TRBD1. V lost 4 bases and J lost 6; bases outside the gene matches: 14. The CDR3 covers 17 residues. Germline-derived CDR1 and CDR2 are LNHDA and SQIVND (reference sequence). The CDR3 coding sequence is TGTGCCAGTAGTACCCTACCGGGACAGGGGACCCCCAATGGCTACACCTTC. Protein sequence: CASSTLPGQGTPNGYTF.

This clone was picked up a small number of times. The chain has TRBV7-2 and TRBJ2-5; possible D gene TRBD2, 6 bases. Germline V gene data show CDR1 as SGHTA and CDR2 as FQGNSA. The CDR3 extends over 15 amino acids. The germline V and J ends were trimmed by 2 bases and 0 bases, with 10 bases remaining between them. The CDR3 loop reads CASSLSAGNQETQYF. CDR3 in DNA: TGTGCCAGCAGCTTATCGGCGGGGAACCAAGAGACCCAGTACTTC.

The gene calls are TRBV2 and TRBJ1-5, with D unclear. Germline CDR1 SNHLY, CDR2 FYNNEI. With 4 bases removed from V and 0 bases from J, the gap between germline ends came to 1 base. CDR3 size: 12 residues. CDR3 coding DNA: TGTGCCAGCAGTGTTAGCAATCAGCCCCAGCATTTT. This encodes CASSVSNQPQHF.

This chain connects TRBV18 to TRBJ2-1; 9 positions match TRBD1. The V gene's germline CDR1 is KGHSH and CDR2 LQKENI. V shed 0 bases and J 12 bases; nucleotides not matched to a gene: 12. The CDR3 length is 16 residues. For the CDR3, the DNA is TGTGCCAGCTCACCACCTTGGGACAGGGAAGGGTCCGGGCAGTTCTTC. It specifies CASSPPWDREGSGQFF.

The chain is built from TRBV16 and TRBJ2-2, with D possibly TRBD1 on 6 matching bases. This CDR3 region has 15 residues. Germline V lookup: CDR1 KGHSY, CDR2 FQNENV. V lost 4 bases to trimming and J lost 5 bases, with 14 bases between them. The CDR3 DNA reads TGTGCCAGCAGCCTCGCACTCACAGGGACCGGGGAGCTGTTTTTT. The encoded protein is CASSLALTGTGELFF. Looking up the rest from reference TRBV16 and TRBJ2-2 gives the full variable domain: GEEVAQTPKHLVRGEGQKAKLYCAPIKGHSYVFWYQQVLKNEFKFLISFQNENVFDETGMPKERFSAKCLPNSPCSLEIQATKLEDSAVYFCASSLALTGTGELFFGEGSRLTVL.

This clone is termed medium-sized. The chain is built from TRBV13 and TRBJ2-7; 10 bases are a match to TRBD2. This CDR3 contains 16 residues. Germline CDR1 reads PRHDT; CDR2 reads FYEKMQ (reference sequence). Germline trimming cut 0 bases from V and 6 bases from J; bases unmatched to any gene: 8. The chain's CDR3 is CASSLGLAGVLGEQYF. Written as DNA, the CDR3 is TGTGCCAGCAGCTTAGGGCTAGCGGGAGTTCTGGGCGAGCAGTACTTC.

This chain joins TRBV29-1 and TRBJ1-2, with 8 nucleotides matching TRBD1. The length of the CDR3 is 11 residues. The junction had 2 bases not matched to a gene; V was cut back by 5 bases and J by 6 bases. Per germline, CDR1 SQVTM and CDR2 ANQGSEA. DNA of the CDR3: TGCAGCGTTACAGGGGGGAATGGCTACACCTTC. Translated: CSVTGGNGYTF.

The rearrangement links TRBV7-6 to TRBJ1-5; D not resolved. With 4 bases removed from V and 0 bases from J, the gap between germline ends came to 25 bases. Looked up from germline, CDR1 is SGHVS and CDR2 is FNYEAQ. The CDR3 runs 20 residues. CDR3 region: CASSSLGVRASKGSNQPQHF. The CDR3 DNA reads TGTGCCAGCAGCTCCCTCGGGGTAAGGGCCAGCAAAGGTAGCAATCAGCCCCAGCATTTT.

This clone showed up just a few times. The chain uses TRBV2 and TRBJ2-7; no reliable D call. Deletions cut 8 bases from V and 2 bases from J, with 7 bases between. CDR1 SNHLY and CDR2 FYNNEI come from the germline V gene. The CDR3 runs 11 residues. CDR3: CASRLTYEQYF. The CDR3 DNA reads TGTGCCAGCCGACTTACCTACGAGCAGTACTTC.

V and J are TRBV7-3 and TRBJ2-3; D is ambiguous. The CDR3 extends over 13 amino acids. The V end was cut by 2 bases, the J end by 3 bases, with 6 bases between. Germline lookup yields CDR1 SGHTA and CDR2 FQGTGA. The CDR3 sequence is CASSLDRTDTQYF. In nucleotides, the CDR3 is TGTGCCAGCAGCTTAGATAGAACAGATACGCAGTATTTT.

This chain uses TRBV3-1 (or the pseudogene TRBV3-2) with TRBJ1-1; 8 bases agree with TRBD1. J gave up 5 bases and V 3 bases, and 8 bases lay outside the gene matches. CDR3 size: 15 residues. Germline CDR1 LGHDT, CDR2 YNNKEL (reference sequence). CDR3 loop: CASSQADREETEAFF. The CDR3, as DNA: TGTGCCAGCAGCCAGGCGGACAGGGAGGAAACTGAAGCTTTCTTT.

The chain joins TRBV5-1 to TRBJ1-1; TRBD1 agrees at 10 bases. CDR3 length: 13 amino acids. V trimming: 4 bases; J trimming: 7 bases; junction bases outside the gene matches: 4. Germline CDR1 and CDR2: SGHRS and YFSETQ. The CDR3 DNA follows: TGCGCCAGCAGCACGGGACAGGGGTATGAAGCTTTCTTT. This encodes CASSTGQGYEAFF.

V gene TRBV5-6 combines with J gene TRBJ2-7, with no clear D. Trimming cost V 2 bases and J 8 bases, with 8 bases left between them. Germline V gene sequence: CDR1 SGHDT, CDR2 YYEEEE. This CDR3 region has 11 residues. The CDR3: CASSFGVKQYF. DNA for the CDR3: TGTGCCAGCAGCTTTGGGGTAAAGCAGTACTTC. Full variable domain (outside the CDR3, taken from reference TRBV5-6 and TRBJ2-7): DAGVTQSPTHLIKTRGQQVTLRCSPKSGHDTVSWYQQALGQGPQFIFQYYEEEERQRGNFPDRFSGHQFPNYSSELNVNALLLGDSALYLCASSFGVKQYFGPGTRLTVT.